This TCR beta chain derives from a study of blood T cell repertoires in COVID-19. Study context: Sites in the United States, Italy and Spain provided acute and convalescent COVID-19 samples. Nucleic acid was either cDNA or gDNA, and it came from T cells, B-cell-depleted T cells, or PBMCs.

Germline CDR1 SEHNR, CDR2 FQNEAQ (reference sequence). This CDR3 comprises 15 residues. V was pared by 6 bases and J by 5 bases, with 11 bases of the junction left unmatched. In the original analysis: Estimated nucleated cell counts came from reference gene primer amplification. Sequenced by immunoSEQ multiplex PCR; TCRdb stores in-frame clones only, minus some. Clonal size and the V and J genes are those of that table, whereas D and trimming came from the DNA. The sample includes under 110,000 clones, around 87% of them seen just once. This receptor was obtained from a woman in her 30s with acute or convalescent COVID-19. The sequencing sample was made of peripheral blood. The genes are TRBV7-9 and TRBJ2-5, with TRBD1 identical over 8 bases. The CDR3 DNA is TGTGCCAGCAGTCGACAGACAGGGGTTGGGGAGACCCAGTACTTC. Translation: CASSRQTGVGETQYF.